The clone carrying this TCR beta chain appeared many times. Its antigen is still unknown. The record originates from a study of T cells in Graves' hyperthyroidism and ophthalmopathy. Study-level findings and limits: From stable hyperthyroidism, ophthalmopathy was set apart by a 13 V-J model.

RNA transcripts provided the source from which TCR beta CDR3 regions were amplified. Using the HTBI primer set, a first-round RT-PCR was run on the TCR CDR3. TCRdb re-derived calls from the multiplex PCR reads in MiXCR, one entry per CDR3 protein. Among 300,000 to 400,000 distinct CDR3 sequences listed, less than 20% were seen once. Diagnosis relied on clinical symptoms, serum thyroxine and TRAb, thyroid ultrasound and orbital computed tomography. PBMCs came from around 9.7 ml fresh peripheral blood. Losses at the gene ends were 1 base for V and 0 bases for J; bases not matched to a gene: 8. This CDR3 has 16 residues. Germline CDR1 and CDR2: DFQATT and SNEGSKA (reference sequence).

This chain joins TRBV20-1 and TRBJ2-7; 8 bases align to TRBD2. Sequencing was performed on blood. The receptor was derived from a man aged 18 to 29 with Graves' ophthalmopathy. The CDR3 DNA reads TGCAGTGCTAGAGGCGGGGGCGGGGGGACCTCCTACGAGCAGTACTTC. Its translation is CSARGGGGGTSYEQYF.